The 15 T cell receptor beta chains presented below share a single source sample, sequenced in a study of shared clonotypes between healthy human individuals. TCRdb keeps only in-frame clones here, not all; method: immunoSEQ multiplex PCR. Of 500,000 or so clones listed, 95% to 96% are singletons. Sequences were obtained from naive CD4+ T cells sorted from blood. Subset: CD45RA+ positively selected. These receptors were collected from a woman in her twenties or thirties in good health.

V and J are TRBV19 and TRBJ2-7, with D hard to call. The CDR3 loop spans 13 amino acids. V lost 1 base and J 4 bases, leaving 8 bases between the germline ends. Germline CDR1 reads LNHDA; CDR2 reads SQIVND (reference sequence). For the CDR3, the DNA is TGTGCCAGTAGTATAGGCCTAAAGTACGAGCAGTACTTC. Its protein is CASSIGLKYEQYF.

This chain links TRBV2 with TRBJ2-7, with TRBD1 as a possible D gene (5 bases). Deletions cut 1 base from V and 4 bases from J, with 8 bases between. CDR3 size: 13 residues. Germline V lookup: CDR1 SNHLY, CDR2 FYNNEI. The CDR3 DNA reads as TGTGCCAGCAGTGAAGAGGGGTTTTACGAGCAGTACTTC. It translates to CASSEEGFYEQYF. The variable domain in full, completed from reference TRBV2 and TRBJ2-7, reads EPEVTQTPSHQVTQMGQEVILRCVPISNHLYFYWYRQILGQKVEFLVSFYNNEISEKSEIFDDQFSVERPDGSNFTLKIRSTKLEDSAMYFCASSEEGFYEQYFGPGTRLTVT.

This chain uses TRBV28 with TRBJ2-5, with D unclear. This CDR3 has 15 amino acids. Germline lookup yields CDR1 MDHEN and CDR2 SYDVKM. The V end lost 4 bases, the J end lost 0 bases, and 12 bases lay between the germline ends. The CDR3 DNA reads TGTGCCAGCAGTTCAGTCTGGACGGACCAAGAGACCCAGTACTTC. Protein product: CASSSVWTDQETQYF. The full variable domain, in which reference TRBV28 and TRBJ2-5 provide the parts outside the CDR3, is DVKVTQSSRYLVKRTGEKVFLECVQDMDHENMFWYRQDPGLGLRLIYFSYDVKMKEKGDIPEGYSVSREKKERFSLILESASTNQTSMYLCASSSVWTDQETQYFGPGTRLLVL.

The chain combines TRBV28 with TRBJ1-2; D unclear. V lost 8 bases to trimming and J lost 5 bases, with 18 bases between them. The CDR3 has 14 amino acids. Germline loops: CDR1 MDHEN, CDR2 SYDVKM. The CDR3 reads CASEGSTLTYGYTF. The DNA for the CDR3 is TGTGCCAGCGAGGGCAGCACACTTACTTATGGCTACACCTTC.

The chain recombines TRBV19 with TRBJ1-5; D not resolved. The CDR3 sequence is 15 residues long. Trimming pared 3 bases from V and 4 bases from J, leaving 13 bases between. CDR1 and CDR2 (germline): LNHDA, SQIVND (reference sequence). The CDR3 nucleotides read TGTGCCAGTAGTATCTTTAAGCTTGATAATCAGCCCCAGCATTTT. Encoded protein: CASSIFKLDNQPQHF.

CDR3: CASSLGPSGDYEQYF. CDR3 DNA sequence: TGTGCCAGCAGCTTAGGTCCTAGCGGGGACTACGAGCAGTACTTC. This chain uses TRBV7-6 with TRBJ2-7; 9 nucleotides match TRBD2. Trimming at V came to 1 base and at J to 3 bases, leaving 4 bases not matched to a gene. CDR3 size: 15 residues. Germline V CDR1 and CDR2: SGHVS, FNYEAQ.

The J gene is TRBJ1-5, the V gene TRBV5-3; 7 positions agree with TRBD1. TRBV5-3 is annotated as an ORF whose role is uncertain. The CDR3 is made up of 14 amino acids. Trimming took 4 bases from V and 4 from J; bases not matched to a gene: 5. CDR3 coding DNA: TGTGCCAGAAGCACCGACAGGGCGAATCAGCCCCAGCATTTT. Protein product: CARSTDRANQPQHF.

V usage is TRBV11-2 and J usage is TRBJ2-7, with 7 positions matching TRBD1. The CDR3 runs 15 residues. V gave up 5 bases and J gave up 4 bases; unmatched junction bases: 11. Germline CDR1 SGHAT, CDR2 FQNNGV. CDR3: CASSRSGQRSYEQYF. The CDR3 DNA is TGTGCCAGCAGCCGTTCGGGACAGAGATCTTACGAGCAGTACTTC.

DNA of the CDR3: TGCAGCGCCGGGACCAGGGGGAACATTCAGTACTTC. Residues: CSAGTRGNIQYF. The V gene is TRBV29-1, the J gene TRBJ2-4; 7 bases match TRBD1. CDR3 size: 12 residues. Germline assignment: CDR1 SQVTM and CDR2 ANQGSEA. Trimming removed 7 bases from V and 7 bases from J; junction bases left unmatched: 7.

This chain links TRBV29-1 with TRBJ2-6; tentatively, D is TRBD1 (6 bases). The CDR3 consists of 18 residues. Trimming shortened V by 6 bases and J by 0 bases, and 21 bases separated the two germline ends. Germline CDR1 and CDR2: SQVTM and ANQGSEA. The CDR3 bases are TGCAGCGTCCTCATCCGCAGGACAGCGTACTCTGGGGCCAACGTCCTGACTTTC. As protein: CSVLIRRTAYSGANVLTF.

The V gene is TRBV5-1, the J gene TRBJ2-1; 16 bases are a match to TRBD2. The CDR3 contains 20 residues. In germline, CDR1 is SGHRS, CDR2 YFSETQ. V lost 5 bases and J lost 7; bases outside the gene matches: 18. For the CDR3, the DNA is TGCGCCAGCAGGCCCGCCCCCGGGACTAGCGGGAGGGCTGGGGAAAATGAGCAGTTCTTC. Protein product: CASRPAPGTSGRAGENEQFF.

This chain links TRBV6-1 with TRBJ1-4, with D unresolved. This CDR3 is 16 amino acids long. V lost 4 bases, J lost 0 bases, and 12 bases lay in between. Germline V lookup: CDR1 MNHNS, CDR2 SASEGT. This chain's CDR3 is CASSGNSGTTNEKLFF. For the CDR3, the DNA is TGTGCCAGCAGTGGCAACTCCGGTACAACTAATGAAAAACTGTTTTTT.

This rearrangement joins TRBV29-1 to TRBJ2-1; the D is unclear. The CDR3 covers 14 residues. Germline CDR1 and CDR2: SQVTM and ANQGSEA. V dropped 4 bases and J dropped 0 bases, with 10 bases sitting between them. Here the CDR3 reads CSVAAPSSYNEQFF. The DNA of the CDR3 is TGCAGCGTTGCCGCTCCTAGCTCCTACAATGAGCAGTTCTTC.

The chain has TRBV5-1 and TRBJ2-5; 10 nucleotides line up with TRBD2. Germline CDR1 is SGHRS and CDR2 is YFSETQ. Germline trimming cut 1 base from V and 5 bases from J; bases unmatched to any gene: 5. This CDR3 has 15 residues. The CDR3 loop reads CASSLRPSGSETQYF. The CDR3 DNA sequence: TGCGCCAGCAGCTTGCGTCCTAGCGGGAGTGAGACCCAGTACTTC.

This clone was counted between two and nine times. The chain has TRBV9 and TRBJ1-1; maybe TRBD1 (5 bases). Trimming removed 3 bases from V and 5 bases from J, with 11 bases in between. The CDR3 extends over 13 amino acids. CDR1 is SGDLS, CDR2 YYNGEE, per germline. Written as DNA, the CDR3 is TGTGCCAGCAGCGGAGCTTGGGGGACTGAAGCTTTCTTT. Amino acids: CASSGAWGTEAFF.